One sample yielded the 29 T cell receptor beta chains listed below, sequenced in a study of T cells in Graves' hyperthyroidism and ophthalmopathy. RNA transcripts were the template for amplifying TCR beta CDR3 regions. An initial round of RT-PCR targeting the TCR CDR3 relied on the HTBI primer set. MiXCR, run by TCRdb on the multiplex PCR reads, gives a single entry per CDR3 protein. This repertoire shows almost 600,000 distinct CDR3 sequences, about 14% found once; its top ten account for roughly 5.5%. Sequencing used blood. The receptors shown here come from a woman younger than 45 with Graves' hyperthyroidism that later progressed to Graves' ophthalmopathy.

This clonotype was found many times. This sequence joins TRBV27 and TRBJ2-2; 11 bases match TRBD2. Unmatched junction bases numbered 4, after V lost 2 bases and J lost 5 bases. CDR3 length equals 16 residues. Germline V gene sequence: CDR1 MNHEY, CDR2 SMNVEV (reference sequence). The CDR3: CASSLTSGSRTGELFF. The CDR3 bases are TGTGCCAGCAGTTTAACTAGCGGGAGCAGGACCGGGGAGCTGTTTTTT.

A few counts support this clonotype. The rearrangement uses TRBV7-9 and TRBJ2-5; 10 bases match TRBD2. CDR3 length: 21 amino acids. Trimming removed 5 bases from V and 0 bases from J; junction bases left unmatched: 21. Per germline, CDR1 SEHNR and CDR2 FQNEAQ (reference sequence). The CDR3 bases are TGTGCCAGCAGCCAGATCACAGGAGACATGCTAGCGGGAGAACACCAAGAGACCCAGTACTTC. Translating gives CASSQITGDMLAGEHQETQYF.

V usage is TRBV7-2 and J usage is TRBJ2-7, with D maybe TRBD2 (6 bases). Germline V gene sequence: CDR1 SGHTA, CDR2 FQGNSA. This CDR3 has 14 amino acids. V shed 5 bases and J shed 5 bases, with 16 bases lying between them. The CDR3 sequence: CASSRPGLANEQYF. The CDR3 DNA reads TGTGCCAGCAGCCGACCGGGGCTAGCGAACGAGCAGTACTTC. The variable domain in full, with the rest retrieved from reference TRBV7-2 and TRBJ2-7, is GAGVSQSPSNKVTEKGKDVELRCDPISGHTALYWYRQSLGQGLEFLIYFQGNSAPDKSGLPSDRFSAERTGGSVSTLTIQRTQQEDSAVYLCASSRPGLANEQYFGPGTRLTVT.

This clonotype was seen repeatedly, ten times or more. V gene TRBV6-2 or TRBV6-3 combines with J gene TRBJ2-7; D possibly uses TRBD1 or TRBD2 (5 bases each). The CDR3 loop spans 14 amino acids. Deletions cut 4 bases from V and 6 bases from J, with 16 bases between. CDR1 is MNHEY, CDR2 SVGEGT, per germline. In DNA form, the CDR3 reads TGTGCCAGCAGTTCGGTGGACAACGCGGGCGAGCAGTACTTC. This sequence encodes CASSSVDNAGEQYF.

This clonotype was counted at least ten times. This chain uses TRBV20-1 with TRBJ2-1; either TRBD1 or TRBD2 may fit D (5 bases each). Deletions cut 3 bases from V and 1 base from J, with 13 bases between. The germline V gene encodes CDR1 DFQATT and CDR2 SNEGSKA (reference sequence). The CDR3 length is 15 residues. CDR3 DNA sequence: TGCAGTGCTAGGGGGGACGCAAGGTCCTACAATGAGCAGTTCTTC. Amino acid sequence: CSARGDARSYNEQFF.

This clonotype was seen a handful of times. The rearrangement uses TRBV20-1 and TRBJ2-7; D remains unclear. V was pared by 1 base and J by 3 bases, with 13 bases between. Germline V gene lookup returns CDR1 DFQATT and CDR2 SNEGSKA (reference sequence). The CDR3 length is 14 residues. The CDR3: CSARGLSTNYEQYF. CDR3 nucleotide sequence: TGCAGTGCTAGAGGACTCTCTACAAACTACGAGCAGTACTTC.

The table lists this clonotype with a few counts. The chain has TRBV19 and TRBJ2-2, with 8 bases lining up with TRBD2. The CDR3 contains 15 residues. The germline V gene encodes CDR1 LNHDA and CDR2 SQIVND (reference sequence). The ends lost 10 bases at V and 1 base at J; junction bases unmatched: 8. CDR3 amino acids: CATNAGTRNTGELFF. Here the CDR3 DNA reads TGTGCCACTAACGCCGGGACTAGGAACACCGGGGAGCTGTTTTTT.

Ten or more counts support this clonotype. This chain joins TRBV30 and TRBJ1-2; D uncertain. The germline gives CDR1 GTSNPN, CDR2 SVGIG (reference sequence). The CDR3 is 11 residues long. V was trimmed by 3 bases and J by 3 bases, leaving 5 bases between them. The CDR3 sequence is CAWSKHYGYTF. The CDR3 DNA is TGTGCCTGGAGCAAGCACTATGGCTACACCTTC.

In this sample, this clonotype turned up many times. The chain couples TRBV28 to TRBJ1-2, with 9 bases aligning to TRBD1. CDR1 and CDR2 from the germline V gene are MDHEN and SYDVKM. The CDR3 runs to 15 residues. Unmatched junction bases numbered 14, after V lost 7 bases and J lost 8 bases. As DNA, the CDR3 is TGTGCCAGCACCCACGGGGACAGGGAAGGATCGGGCTACACCTTC. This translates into CASTHGDREGSGYTF.

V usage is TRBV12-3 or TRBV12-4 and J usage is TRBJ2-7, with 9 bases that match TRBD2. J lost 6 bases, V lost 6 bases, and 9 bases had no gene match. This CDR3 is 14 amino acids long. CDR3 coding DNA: TGTGCCAGCAGCCAAACAGCGGGAGGTAGCGAGCAGTACTTC. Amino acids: CASSQTAGGSEQYF.

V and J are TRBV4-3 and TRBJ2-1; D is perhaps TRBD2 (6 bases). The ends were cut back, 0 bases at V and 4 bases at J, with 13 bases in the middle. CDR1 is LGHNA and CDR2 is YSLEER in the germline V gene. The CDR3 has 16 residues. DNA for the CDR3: TGCGCCAGCAGCCAAGATCGTAGTCGGGGGTACAATGAGCAGTTCTTC. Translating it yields CASSQDRSRGYNEQFF.

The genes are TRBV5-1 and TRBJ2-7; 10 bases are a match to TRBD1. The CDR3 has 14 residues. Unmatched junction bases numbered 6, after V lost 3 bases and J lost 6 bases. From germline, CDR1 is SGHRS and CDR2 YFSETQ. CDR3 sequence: CASSSGTGESEQYF. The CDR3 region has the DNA TGCGCCAGCAGCTCAGGGACAGGGGAGTCCGAGCAGTACTTC.

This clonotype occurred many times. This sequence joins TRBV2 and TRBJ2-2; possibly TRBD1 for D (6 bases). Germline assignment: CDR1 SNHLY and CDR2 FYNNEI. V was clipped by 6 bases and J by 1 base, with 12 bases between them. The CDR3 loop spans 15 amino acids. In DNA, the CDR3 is TGTGCCAGCAGCCCGGGACATGGGAACACCGGGGAGCTGTTTTTT. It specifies CASSPGHGNTGELFF.

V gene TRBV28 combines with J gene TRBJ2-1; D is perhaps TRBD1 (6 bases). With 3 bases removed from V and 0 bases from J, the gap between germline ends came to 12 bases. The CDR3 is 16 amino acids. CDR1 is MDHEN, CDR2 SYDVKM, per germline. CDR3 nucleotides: TGTGCCAGCAGTTTGGTCGAAGGGGGCTCCTACAATGAGCAGTTCTTC. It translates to CASSLVEGGSYNEQFF. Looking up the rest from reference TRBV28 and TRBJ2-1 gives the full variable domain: DVKVTQSSRYLVKRTGEKVFLECVQDMDHENMFWYRQDPGLGLRLIYFSYDVKMKEKGDIPEGYSVSREKKERFSLILESASTNQTSMYLCASSLVEGGSYNEQFFGPGTRLTVL.

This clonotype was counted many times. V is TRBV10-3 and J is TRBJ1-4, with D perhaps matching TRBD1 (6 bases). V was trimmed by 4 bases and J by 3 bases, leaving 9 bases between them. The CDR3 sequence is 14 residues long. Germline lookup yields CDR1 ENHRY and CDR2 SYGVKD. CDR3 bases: TGTGCCATCAGTGCCAGGGGAGCTAATGAAAAACTGTTTTTT. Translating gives CAISARGANEKLFF.

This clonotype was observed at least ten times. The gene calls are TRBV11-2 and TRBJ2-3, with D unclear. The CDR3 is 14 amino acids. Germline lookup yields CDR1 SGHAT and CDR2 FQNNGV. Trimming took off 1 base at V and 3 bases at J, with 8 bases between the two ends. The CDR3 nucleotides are TGTGCCAGCAGCTTAGGGCCGACTACAGATACGCAGTATTTT. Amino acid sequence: CASSLGPTTDTQYF. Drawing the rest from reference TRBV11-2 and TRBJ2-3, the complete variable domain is EAGVAQSPRYKIIEKRQSVAFWCNPISGHATLYWYQQILGQGPKLLIQFQNNGVVDDSQLPKDRFSAERLKGVDSTLKIQPAKLEDSAVYLCASSLGPTTDTQYFGPGTRLTVL.

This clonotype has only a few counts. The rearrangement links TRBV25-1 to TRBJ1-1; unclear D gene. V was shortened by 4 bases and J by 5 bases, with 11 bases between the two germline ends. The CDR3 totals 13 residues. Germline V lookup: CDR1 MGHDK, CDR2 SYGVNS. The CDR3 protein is CASSAGVWTEAFF. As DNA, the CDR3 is TGTGCCAGCAGTGCGGGCGTTTGGACTGAAGCTTTCTTT.

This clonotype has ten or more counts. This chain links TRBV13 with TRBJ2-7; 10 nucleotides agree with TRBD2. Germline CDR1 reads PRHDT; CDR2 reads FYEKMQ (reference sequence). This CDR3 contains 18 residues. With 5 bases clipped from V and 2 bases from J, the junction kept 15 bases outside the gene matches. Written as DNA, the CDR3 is TGTGCCAGCAGCCTAAACCCGGGACTAGCGTCCGACACCTACGAGCAGTACTTC. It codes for CASSLNPGLASDTYEQYF.

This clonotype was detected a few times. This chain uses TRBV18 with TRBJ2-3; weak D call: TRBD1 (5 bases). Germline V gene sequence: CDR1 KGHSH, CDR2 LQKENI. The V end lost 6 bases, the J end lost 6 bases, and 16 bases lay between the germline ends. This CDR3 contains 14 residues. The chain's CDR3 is CASSPEDTLDTQYF. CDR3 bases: TGTGCCAGCTCCCCCGAGGACACACTCGATACGCAGTATTTT.

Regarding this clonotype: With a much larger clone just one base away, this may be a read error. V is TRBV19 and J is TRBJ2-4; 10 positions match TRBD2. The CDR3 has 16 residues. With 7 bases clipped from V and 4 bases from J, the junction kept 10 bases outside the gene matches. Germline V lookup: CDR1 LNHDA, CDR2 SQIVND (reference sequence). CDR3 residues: CASTETLTSGKNIQYF. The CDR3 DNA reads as TGTGCCAGTACCGAAACACTGACTAGCGGGAAAAACATTCAGTACTTC.

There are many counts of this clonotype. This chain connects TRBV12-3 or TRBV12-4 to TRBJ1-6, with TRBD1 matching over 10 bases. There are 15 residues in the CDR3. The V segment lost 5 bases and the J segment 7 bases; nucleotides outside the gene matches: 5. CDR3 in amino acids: CASSRQGALNSPLHF. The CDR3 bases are TGTGCCAGCAGTCGACAGGGGGCATTGAATTCACCCCTCCACTTT.

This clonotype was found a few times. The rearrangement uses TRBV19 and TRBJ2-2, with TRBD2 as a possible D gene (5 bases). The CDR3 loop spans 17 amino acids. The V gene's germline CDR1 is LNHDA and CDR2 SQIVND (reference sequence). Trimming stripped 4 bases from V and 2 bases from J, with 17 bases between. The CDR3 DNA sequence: TGTGCCAGTAGTAGGTTCCGGGGTCCGGCAAACACCGGGGAGCTGTTTTTT. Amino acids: CASSRFRGPANTGELFF.

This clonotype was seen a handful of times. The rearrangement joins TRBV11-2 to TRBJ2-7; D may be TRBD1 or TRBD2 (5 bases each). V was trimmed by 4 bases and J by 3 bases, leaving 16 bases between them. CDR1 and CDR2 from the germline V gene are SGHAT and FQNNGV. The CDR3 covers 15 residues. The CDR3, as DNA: TGTGCCAGCAGCTCTCCCCGGGACCGGTACTACGAGCAGTACTTC. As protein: CASSSPRDRYYEQYF.

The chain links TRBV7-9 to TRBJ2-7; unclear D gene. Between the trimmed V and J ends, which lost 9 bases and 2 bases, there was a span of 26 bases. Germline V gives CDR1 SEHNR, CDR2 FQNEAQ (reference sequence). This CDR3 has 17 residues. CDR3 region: CASSISGSRPLAYEQYF. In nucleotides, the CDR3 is TGTGCCAGTAGTATCTCCGGCTCTCGCCCGCTAGCCTACGAGCAGTACTTC.

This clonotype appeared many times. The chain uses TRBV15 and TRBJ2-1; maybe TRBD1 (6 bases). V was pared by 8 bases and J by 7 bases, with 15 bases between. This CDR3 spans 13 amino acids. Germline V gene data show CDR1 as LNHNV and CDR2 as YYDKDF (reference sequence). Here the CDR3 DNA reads TGTGCCACCGCCATTTACAGGGAGAATGAGCAGTTCTTC. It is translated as CATAIYRENEQFF.

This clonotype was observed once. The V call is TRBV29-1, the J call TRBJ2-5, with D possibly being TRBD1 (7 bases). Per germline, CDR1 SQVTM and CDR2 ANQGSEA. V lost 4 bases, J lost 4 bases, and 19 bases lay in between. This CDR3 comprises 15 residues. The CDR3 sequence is CSVGGGGENRETQYF. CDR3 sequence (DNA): TGCAGCGTTGGTGGAGGGGGCGAAAACCGAGAGACCCAGTACTTC.

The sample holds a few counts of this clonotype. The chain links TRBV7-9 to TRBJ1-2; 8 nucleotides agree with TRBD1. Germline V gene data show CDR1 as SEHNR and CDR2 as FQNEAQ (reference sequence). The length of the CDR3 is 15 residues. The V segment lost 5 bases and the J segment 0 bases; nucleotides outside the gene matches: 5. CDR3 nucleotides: TGTGCCAGCAGCGGACAGGGAAGAGCTAACTATGGCTACACCTTC. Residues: CASSGQGRANYGYTF.

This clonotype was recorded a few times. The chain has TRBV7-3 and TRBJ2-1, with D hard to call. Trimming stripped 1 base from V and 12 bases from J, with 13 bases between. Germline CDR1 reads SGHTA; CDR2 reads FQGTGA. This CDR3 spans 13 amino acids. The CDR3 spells CASSLSASKGQFF. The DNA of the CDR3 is TGTGCCAGCAGCTTAAGTGCGAGTAAAGGGCAGTTCTTC.

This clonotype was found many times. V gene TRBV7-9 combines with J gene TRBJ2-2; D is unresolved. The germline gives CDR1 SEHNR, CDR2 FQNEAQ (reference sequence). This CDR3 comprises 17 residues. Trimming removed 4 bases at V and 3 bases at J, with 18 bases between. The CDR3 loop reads CASSSATPTHHTGELFF. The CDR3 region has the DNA TGTGCCAGCAGCTCGGCGACGCCCACACACCACACCGGGGAGCTGTTTTTT.